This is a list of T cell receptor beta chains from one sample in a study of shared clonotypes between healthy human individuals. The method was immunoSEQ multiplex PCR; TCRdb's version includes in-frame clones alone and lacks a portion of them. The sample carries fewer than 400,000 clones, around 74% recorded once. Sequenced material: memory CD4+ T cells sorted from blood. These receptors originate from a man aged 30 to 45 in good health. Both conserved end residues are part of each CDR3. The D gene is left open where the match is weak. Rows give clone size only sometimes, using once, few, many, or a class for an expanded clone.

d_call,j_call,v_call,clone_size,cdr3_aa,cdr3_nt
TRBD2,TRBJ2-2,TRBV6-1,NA,CASSEREGLTGELFF,TGTGCCAGCAGTGAACGGGAGGGCCTCACCGGGGAGCTGTTTTTT
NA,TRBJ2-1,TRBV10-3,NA,CAISRGVNNEQFF,TGTGCCATCAGCAGGGGGGTAAATAATGAGCAGTTCTTC
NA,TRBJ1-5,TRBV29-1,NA,CSVRVNSNQPQHF,TGCAGCGTCCGAGTTAATAGCAATCAGCCCCAGCATTTT
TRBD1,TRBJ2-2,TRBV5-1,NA,CASSLGWTGGANTGELFF,TGCGCCAGCAGCTTGGGGTGGACAGGGGGCGCGAACACCGGGGAGCTGTTTTTT
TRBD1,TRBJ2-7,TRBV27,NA,CASSLTNHRGNEQYF,TGTGCCAGCAGCCTGACTAATCACAGGGGGAACGAGCAGTACTTC
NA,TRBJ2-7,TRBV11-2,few,CASSPGGGLYEQYF,TGTGCCAGCAGCCCCGGTGGGGGGCTGTACGAGCAGTACTTC
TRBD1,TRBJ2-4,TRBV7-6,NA,CASSLGPDRSKNIQYF,TGTGCCAGCAGCTTGGGCCCGGACAGGTCCAAAAACATTCAGTACTTC
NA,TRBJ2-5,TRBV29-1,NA,CSVEEGTQETQYF,TGCAGCGTTGAAGAAGGAACGCAAGAGACCCAGTACTTC
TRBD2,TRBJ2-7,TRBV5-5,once,CASSLGLAGLYEQYF,TGTGCCAGCAGCTTGGGACTAGCGGGACTCTACGAGCAGTACTTC
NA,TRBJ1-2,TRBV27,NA,CASSLQGNYGYTF,TGTGCCAGCAGTTTACAGGGAAACTATGGCTACACCTTC
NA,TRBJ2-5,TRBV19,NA,CASNIPGLQETQYF,TGTGCCAGTAATATCCCGGGGCTCCAAGAGACCCAGTACTTC
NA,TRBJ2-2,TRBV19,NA,CASRTNRELFF,TGTGCCAGTAGGACGAACAGGGAGCTGTTTTTT
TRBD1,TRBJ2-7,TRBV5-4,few,CASSPGQDSYEQYF,TGTGCCAGCAGCCCCGGACAGGACTCCTACGAGCAGTACTTC
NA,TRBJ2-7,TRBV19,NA,CASSITWAYEQYF,TGTGCCAGTAGTATTACTTGGGCGTACGAGCAGTACTTC
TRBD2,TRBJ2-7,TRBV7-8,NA,CASSPGLAYYEQYF,TGTGCCAGCAGCCCGGGACTAGCTTACTACGAGCAGTACTTC
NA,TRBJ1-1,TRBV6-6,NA,CASSYNGGDTEAFF,TGTGCCAGCAGTTACAATGGGGGGGACACTGAAGCTTTCTTT
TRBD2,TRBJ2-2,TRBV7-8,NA,CASSQAGVAGELFF,TGTGCCAGCAGCCAAGCGGGAGTTGCCGGGGAGCTGTTTTTT
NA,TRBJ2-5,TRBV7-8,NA,CADSGGFQETQYF,TGTGCCGATTCAGGCGGCTTCCAAGAGACCCAGTACTTC